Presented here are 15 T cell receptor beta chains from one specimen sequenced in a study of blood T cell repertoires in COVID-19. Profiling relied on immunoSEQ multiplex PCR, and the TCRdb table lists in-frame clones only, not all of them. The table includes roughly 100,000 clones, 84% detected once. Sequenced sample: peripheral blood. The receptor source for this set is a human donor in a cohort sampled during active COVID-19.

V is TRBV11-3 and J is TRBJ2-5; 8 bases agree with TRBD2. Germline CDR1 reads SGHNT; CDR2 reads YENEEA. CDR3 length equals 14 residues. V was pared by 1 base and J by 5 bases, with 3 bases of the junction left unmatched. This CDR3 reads CASSLGASGETQYF. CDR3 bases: TGTGCCAGCAGCTTAGGCGCTAGCGGGGAGACCCAGTACTTC.

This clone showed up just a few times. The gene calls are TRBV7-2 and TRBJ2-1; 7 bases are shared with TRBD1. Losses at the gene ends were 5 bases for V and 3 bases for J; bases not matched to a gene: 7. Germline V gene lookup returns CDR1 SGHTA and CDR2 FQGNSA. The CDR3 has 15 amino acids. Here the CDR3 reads CASSTPRTGYNEQFF. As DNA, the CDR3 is TGTGCCAGCAGCACCCCCCGGACAGGCTACAATGAGCAGTTCTTC. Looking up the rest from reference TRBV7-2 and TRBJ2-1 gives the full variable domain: GAGVSQSPSNKVTEKGKDVELRCDPISGHTALYWYRQSLGQGLEFLIYFQGNSAPDKSGLPSDRFSAERTGGSVSTLTIQRTQQEDSAVYLCASSTPRTGYNEQFFGPGTRLTVL.

As DNA, the CDR3 is TGTGCCAGCAGCTTAGGAGGGGCAGGGGAGCAGTTCTTC. The encoded protein is CASSLGGAGEQFF. The chain joins TRBV5-5 to TRBJ2-1, with D possibly being TRBD2 (6 bases). The CDR3 extends over 13 amino acids. From germline, CDR1 is SGHKS and CDR2 YYEKEE (reference sequence). V was trimmed by 2 bases and J by 10 bases, leaving 13 bases between them.

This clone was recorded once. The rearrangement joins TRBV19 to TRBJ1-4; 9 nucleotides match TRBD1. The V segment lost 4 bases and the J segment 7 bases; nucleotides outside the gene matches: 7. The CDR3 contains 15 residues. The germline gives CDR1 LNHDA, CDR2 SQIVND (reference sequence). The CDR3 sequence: CASSTHRGQIEKLFF. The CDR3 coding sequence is TGTGCCAGTAGTACCCACAGGGGGCAGATTGAAAAACTGTTTTTT.

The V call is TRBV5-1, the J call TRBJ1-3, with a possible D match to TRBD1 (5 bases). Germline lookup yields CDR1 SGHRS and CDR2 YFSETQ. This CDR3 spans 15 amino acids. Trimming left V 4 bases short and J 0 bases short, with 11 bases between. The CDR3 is CASSSGTDSGNTIYF. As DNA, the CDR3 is TGCGCCAGCAGCAGCGGGACGGACTCTGGAAACACCATATATTTT.

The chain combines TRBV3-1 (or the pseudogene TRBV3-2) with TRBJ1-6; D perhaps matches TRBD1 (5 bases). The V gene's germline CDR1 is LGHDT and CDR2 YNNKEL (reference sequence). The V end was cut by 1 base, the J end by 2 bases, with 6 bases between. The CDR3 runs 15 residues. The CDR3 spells CASSQGGAYNSPLHF. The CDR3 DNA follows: TGTGCCAGCAGCCAAGGGGGCGCCTATAATTCACCCCTCCACTTT.

CDR3 bases: TGTGCCAGCTCCAAGGGAGAGGGTAATGGCTACACCTTC. Its protein is CASSKGEGNGYTF. This chain connects TRBV18 to TRBJ1-2; D unclear. V was pared by 6 bases and J by 6 bases, with 14 bases between. The CDR3 runs to 13 residues. Germline V lookup: CDR1 KGHSH, CDR2 LQKENI.

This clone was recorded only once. The CDR3 spells CASSPLDRVVQPQHF. As DNA, the CDR3 is TGTGCCAGTAGCCCCCTGGACAGGGTCGTACAGCCCCAGCATTTT. The rearrangement joins TRBV19 to TRBJ1-5; 8 bases fit TRBD1. The CDR3 has 15 amino acids. Germline V gene lookup returns CDR1 LNHDA and CDR2 SQIVND (reference sequence). V gave up 6 bases and J gave up 7 bases; unmatched junction bases: 11.

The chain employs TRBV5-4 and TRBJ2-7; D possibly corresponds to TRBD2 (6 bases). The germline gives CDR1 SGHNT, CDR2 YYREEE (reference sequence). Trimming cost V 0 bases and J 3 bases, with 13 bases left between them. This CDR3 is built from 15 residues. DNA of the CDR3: TGTGCCAGCAGCTTGGGTCGGGGGATGAGCTACGAGCAGTACTTC. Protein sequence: CASSLGRGMSYEQYF.

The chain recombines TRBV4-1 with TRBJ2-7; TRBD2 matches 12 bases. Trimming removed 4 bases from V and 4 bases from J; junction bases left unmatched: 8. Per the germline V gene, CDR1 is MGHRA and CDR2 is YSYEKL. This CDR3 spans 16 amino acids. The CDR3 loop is CASSPQGGTSGYEQYF. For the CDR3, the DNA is TGCGCCAGCAGCCCCCAAGGTGGGACTAGCGGGTACGAGCAGTACTTC.

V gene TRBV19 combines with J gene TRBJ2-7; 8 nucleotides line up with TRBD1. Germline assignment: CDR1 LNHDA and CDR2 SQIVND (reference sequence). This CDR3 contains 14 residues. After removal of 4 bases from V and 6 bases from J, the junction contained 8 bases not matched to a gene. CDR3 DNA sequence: TGTGCCAGTAGTACGGCGGACAGGGTTGGCGAGCAGTACTTC. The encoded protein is CASSTADRVGEQYF.

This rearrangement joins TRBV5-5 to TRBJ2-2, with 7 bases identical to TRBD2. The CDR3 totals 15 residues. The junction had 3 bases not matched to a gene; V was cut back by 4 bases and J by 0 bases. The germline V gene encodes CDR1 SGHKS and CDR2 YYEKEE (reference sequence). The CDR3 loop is CASSREVTNTGELFF. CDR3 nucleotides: TGTGCCAGCAGCCGGGAGGTTACGAACACCGGGGAGCTGTTTTTT.

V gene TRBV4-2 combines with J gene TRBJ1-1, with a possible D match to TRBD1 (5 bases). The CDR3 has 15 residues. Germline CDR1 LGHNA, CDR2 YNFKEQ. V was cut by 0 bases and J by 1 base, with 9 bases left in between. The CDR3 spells CASSQEAGGNTEAFF. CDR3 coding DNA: TGTGCCAGCAGCCAAGAAGCCGGGGGGAACACTGAAGCTTTCTTT.

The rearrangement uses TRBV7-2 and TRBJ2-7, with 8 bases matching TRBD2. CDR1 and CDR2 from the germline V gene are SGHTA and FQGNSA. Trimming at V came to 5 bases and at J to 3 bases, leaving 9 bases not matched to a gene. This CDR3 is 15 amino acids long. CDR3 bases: TGTGCCAGCAGCCCCCCGGGCGGGGGGCTCTACGAGCAGTACTTC. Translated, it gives CASSPPGGGLYEQYF. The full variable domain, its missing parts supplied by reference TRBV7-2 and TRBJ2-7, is GAGVSQSPSNKVTEKGKDVELRCDPISGHTALYWYRQSLGQGLEFLIYFQGNSAPDKSGLPSDRFSAERTGGSVSTLTIQRTQQEDSAVYLCASSPPGGGLYEQYFGPGTRLTVT.

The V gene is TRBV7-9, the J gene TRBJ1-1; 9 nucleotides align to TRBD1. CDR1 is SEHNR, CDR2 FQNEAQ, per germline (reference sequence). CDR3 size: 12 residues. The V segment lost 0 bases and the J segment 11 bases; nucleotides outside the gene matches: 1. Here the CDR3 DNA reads TGTGCCAGCAGCTTAGCAGACAGGGGGGCTTTCTTT. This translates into CASSLADRGAFF.